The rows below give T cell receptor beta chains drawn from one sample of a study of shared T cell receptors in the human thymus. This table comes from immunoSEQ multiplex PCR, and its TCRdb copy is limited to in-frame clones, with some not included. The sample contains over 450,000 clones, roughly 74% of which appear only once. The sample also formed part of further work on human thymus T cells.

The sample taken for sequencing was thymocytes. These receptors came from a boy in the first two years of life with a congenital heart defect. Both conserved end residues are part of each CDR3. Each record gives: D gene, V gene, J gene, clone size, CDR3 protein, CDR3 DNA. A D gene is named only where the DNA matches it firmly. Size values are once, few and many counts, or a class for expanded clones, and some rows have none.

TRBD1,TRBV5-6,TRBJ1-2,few,CASSLGKQGKPYGYTF,TGTGCCAGCAGCTTGGGAAAACAGGGGAAACCCTATGGCTACACCTTC
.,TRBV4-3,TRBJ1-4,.,CASSQGWGRDATNEKLFF,TGCGCCAGCAGCCAAGGTTGGGGGCGCGATGCAACTAATGAAAAACTGTTTTTT
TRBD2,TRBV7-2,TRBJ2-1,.,CASTPTSGRYNEQFF,TGTGCCAGCACCCCCACTAGCGGGAGGTACAATGAGCAGTTCTTC
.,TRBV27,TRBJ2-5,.,CASSRIYGRRKETQYF,TGTGCCAGCAGCCGAATTTACGGGAGAAGGAAAGAGACCCAGTACTTC
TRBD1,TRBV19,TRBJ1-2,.,CASSVDRGPEINYGYTF,TGTGCCAGTAGCGTGGACAGGGGGCCTGAGATCAACTATGGCTACACCTTC
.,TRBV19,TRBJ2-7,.,CASSRPGRAYEQYF,TGTGCCAGTAGTCGCCCAGGCAGGGCCTACGAGCAGTACTTC
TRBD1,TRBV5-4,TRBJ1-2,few,CASRGTGIHGYTF,TGTGCCAGCCGGGGGACAGGGATCCATGGCTACACCTTC
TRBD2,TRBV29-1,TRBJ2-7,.,CSVVAGGGTDHEQYF,TGCAGCGTCGTCGCCGGGGGGGGAACCGACCACGAGCAGTACTTC
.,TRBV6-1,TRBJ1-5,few,CASSDNATVMTPSNQPQHF,TGTGCCAGCAGTGACAATGCGACAGTTATGACCCCTAGCAATCAGCCCCAGCATTTT
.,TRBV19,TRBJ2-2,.,CASSIVSGQSYTGELFF,TGTGCCAGTAGTATCGTTTCGGGTCAATCGTACACCGGGGAGCTGTTTTTT
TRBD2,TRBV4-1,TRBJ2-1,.,CASSPSGRAGHEQFF,TGCGCCAGCAGCCCCAGCGGGAGGGCCGGACATGAGCAGTTCTTC
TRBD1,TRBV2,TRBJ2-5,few,CASSDGARGNETQYF,TGTGCCAGCAGTGATGGGGCCAGGGGGAACGAGACCCAGTACTTC
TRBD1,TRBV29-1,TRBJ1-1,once,CSVTKGANTEAFF,TGCAGCGTTACAAAGGGGGCTAACACTGAAGCTTTCTTT
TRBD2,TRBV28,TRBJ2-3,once,CASSFGAGTPGTSVTDTQYF,TGTGCCAGCAGTTTTGGGGCCGGGACCCCCGGGACTAGCGTCACAGATACGCAGTATTTT
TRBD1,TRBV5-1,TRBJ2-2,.,CASSDRGRNTGELFF,TGCGCCAGCTCGGACAGGGGCAGGAACACCGGGGAGCTGTTTTTT
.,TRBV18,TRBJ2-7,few,CASSPPSRTSSYEQYF,TGTGCCAGCTCACCACCGAGCCGAACTAGCTCCTACGAGCAGTACTTC
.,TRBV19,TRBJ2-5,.,CASSIRGSPETQYF,TGTGCCAGTAGTATTCGGGGATCTCCAGAGACCCAGTACTTC
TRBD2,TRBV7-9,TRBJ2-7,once,CASSPGLAGSYEQYF,TGTGCCAGCAGCCCTGGACTAGCGGGGTCGTACGAGCAGTACTTC
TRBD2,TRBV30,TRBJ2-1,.,CAWGEWSPTSGSDDGNEQFF,TGTGCCTGGGGTGAATGGTCCCCTACTAGCGGGAGTGACGATGGGAATGAGCAGTTCTTC